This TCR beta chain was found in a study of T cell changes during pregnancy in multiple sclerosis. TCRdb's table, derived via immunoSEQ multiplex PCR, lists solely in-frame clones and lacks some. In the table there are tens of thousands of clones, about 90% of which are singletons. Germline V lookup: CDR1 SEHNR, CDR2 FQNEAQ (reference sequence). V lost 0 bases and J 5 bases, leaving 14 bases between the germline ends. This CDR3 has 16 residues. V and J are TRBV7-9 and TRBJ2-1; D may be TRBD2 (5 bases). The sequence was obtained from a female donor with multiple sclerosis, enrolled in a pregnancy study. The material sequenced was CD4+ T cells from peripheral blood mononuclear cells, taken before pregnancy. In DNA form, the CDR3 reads TGTGCCAGCAGCTTAGCGCCGGAAGAGAGGGACAATGAGCAGTTCTTC. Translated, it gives CASSLAPEERDNEQFF.